This T cell receptor beta chain was found in a study of blood T cells in healthy people across ages. Study-wide results and limits: A roughly linear age-dependent decrease characterized TCR beta diversity per million T cells.

The study isolated at least 6.5 million PBMCs from each sample. Sample-barcoded 5' priming and a J-beta primer mix drove a second PCR of 7 to 11 cycles. Each cDNA molecule received a tag from a template-switch adaptor that had 12 random nucleotides. TCRdb analysed the 5' RACE reads with MiXCR anew, one entry per CDR3 protein. Counted here are some 320,000 distinct CDR3 sequences, about 25% occurring once; the ten biggest clones make up around 29%. CDR1 is DFQATT and CDR2 is SNEGSKA in the germline V gene (reference sequence). V lost 4 bases and J lost 4, with 17 bases in between. The CDR3 sequence is 15 residues long. This clonotype has a count of ten or more. Its antigen remains unknown.

This clonotype originated in a woman aged 70-85 years in good health. The genes are TRBV20-1 and TRBJ1-3; tentatively, D is TRBD1 (5 bases). The sequenced sample was blood. Written as DNA, the CDR3 is TGCAGTGCTACCGACAGAAAATTAACCGGAAACACCATATATTTT. Residues: CSATDRKLTGNTIYF.